The 15 T cell receptor beta chains listed next were all sequenced from one sample in a study of cytomegalovirus exposure and HLA in healthy donors. Only in-frame clones appear in the TCRdb table, and some are missing; sequencing was by immunoSEQ multiplex PCR. The sample holds some 130,000 clones; 75% to 90% are singletons and the top ten take 1% to 1.5%. The sequenced sample consisted of PBMCs. The receptors were sampled from a woman between 18 and 29 years old in good health and CMV-seronegative.

The chain links TRBV6-1 to TRBJ1-2; D is perhaps TRBD1 (5 bases). The germline V gene encodes CDR1 MNHNS and CDR2 SASEGT. The V end was cut by 0 bases, the J end by 4 bases, with 9 bases between. The CDR3 contains 14 residues. CDR3 in DNA: TGTGCCAGCAGTGAAGCACAGGTTTTCTATGGCTACACCTTC. It is translated as CASSEAQVFYGYTF.

J is TRBJ2-7 and V is TRBV18; unclear D gene. Per germline, CDR1 KGHSH and CDR2 LQKENI. V gave up 0 bases and J gave up 5 bases, with 14 bases separating them. This CDR3 region has 15 residues. The CDR3 here is CASSPPSLTTHEQYF. In DNA, the CDR3 is TGTGCCAGCTCACCACCGAGTTTGACAACCCACGAGCAGTACTTC.

V is TRBV7-6 and J is TRBJ2-3, with 9 bases aligning to TRBD2. The germline gives CDR1 SGHVS, CDR2 FNYEAQ. V shed 6 bases, J shed 4 bases, and the junction held 8 bases outside the gene matches. The CDR3 sequence is 15 residues long. CDR3 DNA: TGTGCCAGCAGGACCGGGACTAGCCAAGCAGATACGCAGTATTTT. It encodes CASRTGTSQADTQYF.

The chain has TRBV18 and TRBJ1-2, with D unresolved. Trimming removed 8 bases from V and 0 bases from J, with 10 bases in between. This CDR3 is built from 13 residues. Germline lookup yields CDR1 KGHSH and CDR2 LQKENI. The CDR3 DNA reads as TGTGCCAGCCACGACGGAGCTAACTATGGCTACACCTTC. Amino acid sequence: CASHDGANYGYTF. The full variable domain, with the rest looked up from reference TRBV18 and TRBJ1-2, is NAGVMQNPRHLVRRRGQEARLRCSPMKGHSHVYWYRQLPEEGLKFMVYLQKENIIDESGMPKERFSAEFPKEGPSILRIQQVVRGDSAAYFCASHDGANYGYTFGSGTRLTVV.

The chain recombines TRBV20-1 with TRBJ1-2; D is unclear. V lost 4 bases, J lost 8 bases, and 8 bases lay in between. The CDR3 covers 10 residues. Per the germline V gene, CDR1 is DFQATT and CDR2 is SNEGSKA (reference sequence). The DNA for the CDR3 is TGCAGTGCTAAAGGCGGGGGCTACACCTTC. It is translated as CSAKGGGYTF.

The gene calls are TRBV5-6 and TRBJ1-5; D is possibly TRBD1 (5 bases). The CDR3 runs to 15 residues. Trimming pared 4 bases from V and 6 bases from J, leaving 17 bases between. CDR1 SGHDT and CDR2 YYEEEE come from the germline V gene. Written as DNA, the CDR3 is TGTGCCAGCAGCCCCATGCGGGACGGAGGTCAGCCCCAGCATTTT. This gives the protein CASSPMRDGGQPQHF.

This chain connects TRBV18 to TRBJ1-1, with D perhaps TRBD1 (5 bases). Trimming removed 0 bases at V and 7 bases at J, with 9 bases between. CDR1 is KGHSH and CDR2 is LQKENI in the germline V gene. The CDR3 runs to 13 residues. CDR3 sequence (DNA): TGTGCCAGCTCACCACCCCCAGGGCGTGAAGCTTTCTTT. Translation gives CASSPPPGREAFF.

The chain recombines TRBV5-8 with TRBJ2-7; the D gene is possibly TRBD2 (6 bases). The CDR3 length is 14 residues. Looked up from germline, CDR1 is SGHTS and CDR2 is YDEGEE. Trimming shortened V by 1 base and J by 4 bases, and 12 bases separated the two germline ends. The DNA of the CDR3 is TGTGCCAGCAGCTTGACTACGACTAGGTACGAGCAGTACTTC. Amino acids: CASSLTTTRYEQYF.

The chain combines TRBV7-2 with TRBJ2-3; TRBD2 matches 8 bases. In germline, CDR1 is SGHTA, CDR2 FQGNSA. The CDR3 covers 17 residues. V lost 5 bases, J lost 8 bases, and 18 bases stayed unmatched. The CDR3 nucleotides are TGTGCCAGCAGCCGCCCCCCTTCGGGGGGGCGTATCGGTACGCAGTATTTT. It yields the protein CASSRPPSGGRIGTQYF.

V gene TRBV11-3 combines with J gene TRBJ1-1, with D unclear. Germline CDR1 and CDR2: SGHNT and YENEEA. The CDR3 runs to 13 residues. With 3 bases removed from V and 1 base from J, the gap between germline ends came to 6 bases. DNA of the CDR3: TGTGCCAGCAGCTTGAACACGAACACTGAAGCTTTCTTT. Its protein product is CASSLNTNTEAFF. Drawing the rest from reference TRBV11-3 and TRBJ1-1, the complete variable domain is EAGVVQSPRYKIIEKKQPVAFWCNPISGHNTLYWYLQNLGQGPELLIRYENEEAVDDSQLPKDRFSAERLKGVDSTLKIQPAELGDSAVYLCASSLNTNTEAFFGQGTRLTVV.

V gene TRBV6-6 combines with J gene TRBJ2-1, with D maybe TRBD2 (7 bases). CDR1 is MNHNY and CDR2 is SVGAGI in the germline V gene (reference sequence). The length of the CDR3 is 15 residues. V was shortened by 0 bases and J by 6 bases, with 12 bases between the two germline ends. CDR3 sequence: CASSYSRGQLNEQFF. In DNA, the CDR3 is TGTGCCAGCAGTTACTCGCGGGGGCAACTCAATGAGCAGTTCTTC.

This clone has a handful of counts. The chain links TRBV9 to TRBJ2-7; perhaps TRBD1 as D (6 bases). The CDR3 sequence is 13 residues long. Germline V gene sequence: CDR1 SGDLS, CDR2 YYNGEE. Trimming took 1 base from V and 2 from J, leaving 7 bases between them. Here the CDR3 reads CASSVTGTYEQYF. In DNA form, the CDR3 reads TGTGCCAGCAGCGTAACAGGGACCTACGAGCAGTACTTC.

The chain combines TRBV28 with TRBJ2-7; 9 positions agree with TRBD1. V gave up 6 bases and J gave up 3 bases; unmatched junction bases: 0. CDR3 length equals 12 residues. CDR1 and CDR2 (germline): MDHEN, SYDVKM. This chain's CDR3 is CASRGQGYEQYF. In DNA, the CDR3 is TGTGCCAGCAGGGGACAGGGCTACGAGCAGTACTTC.

V is TRBV2 and J is TRBJ2-7; 10 nucleotides match TRBD2. V dropped 3 bases and J dropped 10; count of bases not matched to a gene: 6. The CDR3 totals 13 residues. Germline V gene data show CDR1 as SNHLY and CDR2 as FYNNEI. DNA for the CDR3: TGTGCCAGCAGTGAGGAGGGACTAGCGCAACAGTACTTC. Translation gives CASSEEGLAQQYF.

The chain is built from TRBV9 and TRBJ1-2; 9 positions agree with TRBD1. Losses at the gene ends were 5 bases for V and 4 bases for J; bases not matched to a gene: 9. The CDR3 runs to 15 residues. Germline CDR1 SGDLS, CDR2 YYNGEE. The CDR3 loop reads CASSPGTGPVYGYTF. CDR3 DNA: TGTGCCAGCAGTCCCGGGACAGGGCCTGTCTATGGCTACACCTTC.